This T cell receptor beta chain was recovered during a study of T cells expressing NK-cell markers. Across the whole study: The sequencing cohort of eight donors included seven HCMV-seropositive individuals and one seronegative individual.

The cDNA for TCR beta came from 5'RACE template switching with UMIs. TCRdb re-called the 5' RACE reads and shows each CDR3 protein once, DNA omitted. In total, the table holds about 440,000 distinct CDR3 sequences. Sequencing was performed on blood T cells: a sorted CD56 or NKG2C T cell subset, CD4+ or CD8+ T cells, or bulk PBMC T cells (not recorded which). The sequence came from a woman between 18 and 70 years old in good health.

The CDR3: CASSTGLAGLSTDTQYF. This rearrangement joins TRBV6-1 to TRBJ2-3; checking the TCRdb D call of TRBD2 is not possible without DNA. Per germline, CDR1 MNHNS and CDR2 SASEGT. The CDR3 length is 17 residues.